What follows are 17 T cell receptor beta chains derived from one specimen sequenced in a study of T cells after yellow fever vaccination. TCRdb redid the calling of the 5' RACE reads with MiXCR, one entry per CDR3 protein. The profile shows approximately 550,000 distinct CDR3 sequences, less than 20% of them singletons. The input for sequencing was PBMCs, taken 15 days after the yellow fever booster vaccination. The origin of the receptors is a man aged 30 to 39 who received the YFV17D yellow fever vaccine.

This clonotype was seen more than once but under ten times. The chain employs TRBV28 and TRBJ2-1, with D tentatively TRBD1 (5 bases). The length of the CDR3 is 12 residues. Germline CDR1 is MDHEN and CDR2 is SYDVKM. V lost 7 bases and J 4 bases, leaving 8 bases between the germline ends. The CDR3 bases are TGTGCCAGCATCAAGGGGTACAATGAGCAGTTCTTC. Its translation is CASIKGYNEQFF.

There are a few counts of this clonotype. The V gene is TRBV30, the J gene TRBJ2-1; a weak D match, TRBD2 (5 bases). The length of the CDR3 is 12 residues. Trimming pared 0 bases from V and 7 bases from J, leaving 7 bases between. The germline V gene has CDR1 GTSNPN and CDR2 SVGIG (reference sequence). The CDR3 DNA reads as TGTGCCTGGAGTGTAACGGGGAATGAGCAGTTCTTC. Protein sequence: CAWSVTGNEQFF.

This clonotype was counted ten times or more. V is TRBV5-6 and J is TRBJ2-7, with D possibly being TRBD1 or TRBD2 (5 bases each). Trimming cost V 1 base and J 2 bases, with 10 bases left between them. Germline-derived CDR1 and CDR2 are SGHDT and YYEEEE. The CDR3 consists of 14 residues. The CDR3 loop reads CASSLRDGTYEQYF. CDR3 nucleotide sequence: TGTGCCAGCAGCTTGCGGGACGGTACCTACGAGCAGTACTTC.

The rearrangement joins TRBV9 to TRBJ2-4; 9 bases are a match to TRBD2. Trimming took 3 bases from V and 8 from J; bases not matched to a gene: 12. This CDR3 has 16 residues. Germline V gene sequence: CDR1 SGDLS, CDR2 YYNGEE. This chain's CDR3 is CASSASGGRGGDIQYF. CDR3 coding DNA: TGTGCCAGCAGCGCGAGCGGCGGGAGGGGAGGGGACATTCAGTACTTC.

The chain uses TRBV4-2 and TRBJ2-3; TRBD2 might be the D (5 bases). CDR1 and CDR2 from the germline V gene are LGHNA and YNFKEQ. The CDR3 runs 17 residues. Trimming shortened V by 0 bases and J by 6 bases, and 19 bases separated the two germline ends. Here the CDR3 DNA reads TGTGCCAGCAGCCAAGAAGAAGCGGCCAGCCCGGGGGATACGCAGTATTTT. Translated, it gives CASSQEEAASPGDTQYF.

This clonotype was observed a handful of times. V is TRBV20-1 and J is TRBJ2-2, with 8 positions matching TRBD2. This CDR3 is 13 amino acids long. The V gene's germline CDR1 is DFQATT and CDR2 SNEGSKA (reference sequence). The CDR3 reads CSSGSPNTGELFF. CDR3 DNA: TGCAGCAGCGGGAGCCCGAACACCGGGGAGCTGTTTTTT.

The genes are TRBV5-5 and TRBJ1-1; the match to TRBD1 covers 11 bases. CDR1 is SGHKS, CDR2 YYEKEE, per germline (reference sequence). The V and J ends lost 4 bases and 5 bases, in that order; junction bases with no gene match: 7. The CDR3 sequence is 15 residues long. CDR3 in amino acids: CASSLAGQGGTEAFF. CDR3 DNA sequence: TGTGCCAGCAGCCTTGCGGGACAGGGGGGGACTGAAGCTTTCTTT.

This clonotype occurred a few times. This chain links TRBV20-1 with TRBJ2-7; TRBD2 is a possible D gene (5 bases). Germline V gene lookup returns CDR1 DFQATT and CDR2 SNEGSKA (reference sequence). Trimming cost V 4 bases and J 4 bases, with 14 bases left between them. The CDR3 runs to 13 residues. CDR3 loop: CSAKVGVGYEQYF. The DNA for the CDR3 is TGCAGTGCTAAGGTGGGAGTGGGTTACGAGCAGTACTTC.

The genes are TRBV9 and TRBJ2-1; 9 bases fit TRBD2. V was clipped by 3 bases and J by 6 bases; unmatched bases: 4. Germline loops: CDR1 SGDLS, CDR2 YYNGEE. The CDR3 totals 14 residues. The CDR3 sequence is CASSDGSGSNEQFF. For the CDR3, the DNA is TGTGCCAGCAGCGACGGTAGCGGGAGCAATGAGCAGTTCTTC. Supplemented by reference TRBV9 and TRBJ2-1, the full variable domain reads DSGVTQTPKHLITATGQRVTLRCSPRSGDLSVYWYQQSLDQGLQFLIQYYNGEERAKGNILERFSAQQFPDLHSELNLSSLELGDSALYFCASSDGSGSNEQFFGPGTRLTVL.

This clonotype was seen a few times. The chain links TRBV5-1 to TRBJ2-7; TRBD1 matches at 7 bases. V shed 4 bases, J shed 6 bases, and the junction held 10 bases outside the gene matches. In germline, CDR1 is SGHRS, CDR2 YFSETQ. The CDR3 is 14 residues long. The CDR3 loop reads CASSQRTGAAEQYF. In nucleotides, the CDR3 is TGCGCCAGCAGCCAGAGGACAGGAGCGGCCGAGCAGTACTTC.

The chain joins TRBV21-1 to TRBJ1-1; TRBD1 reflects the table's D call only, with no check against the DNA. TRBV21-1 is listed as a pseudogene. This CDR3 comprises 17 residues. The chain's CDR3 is CASSKGVKTGEKTEAFF. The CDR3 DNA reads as TGTGCCAGCAGCAAAGGTGTTAAAACAGGGGAGAAGACTGAAGCTTTCTTT.

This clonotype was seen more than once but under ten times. The CDR3 region is CAAAPPARDTILEAFF. CDR3 sequence (DNA): TGTGCCGCAGCCCCGCCGGCCCGTGACACAATCCTTGAAGCTTTCTTT. The V and J genes are TRBV12-3 or TRBV12-4 and TRBJ1-1; D is ambiguous. Trimming shortened V by 11 bases and J by 7 bases, and 29 bases separated the two germline ends. The CDR3 covers 16 residues.

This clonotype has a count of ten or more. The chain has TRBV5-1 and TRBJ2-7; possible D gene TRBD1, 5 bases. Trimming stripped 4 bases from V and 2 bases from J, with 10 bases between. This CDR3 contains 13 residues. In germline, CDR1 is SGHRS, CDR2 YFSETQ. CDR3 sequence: CASSLDSTYEQYF. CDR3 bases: TGCGCCAGCAGCCTCGACAGCACCTACGAGCAGTACTTC.

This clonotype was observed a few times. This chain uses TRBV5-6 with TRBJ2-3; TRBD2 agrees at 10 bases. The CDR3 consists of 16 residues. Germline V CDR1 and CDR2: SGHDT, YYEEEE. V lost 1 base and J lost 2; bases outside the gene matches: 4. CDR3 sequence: CASSLSAGGFTDTQYF. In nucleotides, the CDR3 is TGTGCCAGCAGCTTGTCAGCGGGAGGGTTCACAGATACGCAGTATTTT.

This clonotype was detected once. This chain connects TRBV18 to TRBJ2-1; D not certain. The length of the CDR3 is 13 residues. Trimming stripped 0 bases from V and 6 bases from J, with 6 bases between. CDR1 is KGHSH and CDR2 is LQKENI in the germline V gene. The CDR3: CASSPPVVNEQFF. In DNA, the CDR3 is TGTGCCAGCTCACCACCGGTGGTCAATGAGCAGTTCTTC. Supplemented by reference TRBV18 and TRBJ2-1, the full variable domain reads NAGVMQNPRHLVRRRGQEARLRCSPMKGHSHVYWYRQLPEEGLKFMVYLQKENIIDESGMPKERFSAEFPKEGPSILRIQQVVRGDSAAYFCASSPPVVNEQFFGPGTRLTVL.

CDR3 sequence reads: CASSYSGLTPDTQYF. The CDR3 region has the DNA TGTGCCAGCAGTTACTCGGGACTAACTCCCGATACGCAGTATTTT. The V gene is TRBV6-2 or TRBV6-3, the J gene TRBJ2-3; 7 bases are shared with TRBD2. Trimming at V came to 0 bases and at J to 6 bases, leaving 6 bases not matched to a gene. The CDR3 contains 15 residues. In germline, CDR1 is MNHEY, CDR2 SVGEGT.

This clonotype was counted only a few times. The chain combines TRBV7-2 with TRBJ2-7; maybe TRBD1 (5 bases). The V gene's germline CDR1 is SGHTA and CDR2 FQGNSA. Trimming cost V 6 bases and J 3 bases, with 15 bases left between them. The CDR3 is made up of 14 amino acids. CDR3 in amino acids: CASRVGQGYYEQYF. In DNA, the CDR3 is TGTGCCAGCAGGGTCGGGCAGGGATACTACGAGCAGTACTTC.